This TCR beta chain stems from a study of cytomegalovirus exposure and HLA in healthy donors (TCRdb year 2017). The study in broad terms: An earlier analysis of some 620 of the donors reported around 280 Gb of sequence data and 95 million to 140 million unique TCR beta sequences obtained from about 179 million T cells. Approximately 300 gigabases of sequencing data and approximately 91 million unique TCR sequences made up an early release that covered around 640 HLA-typed donors. Among the roughly 380 genotyped donors, approximately 81% belonged to the genetic ancestry cluster associated with self-reported Caucasian donors. The aim of the study was to test whether cataloging public T cell receptors could identify signatures of past pathogen exposure. The T cell repertoires of several hundred subjects were profiled by immunosequencing and related to cytomegalovirus serostatus. Along with the roughly 700-subject first cohort, a separate validation cohort of over 90 different subjects was used. High-throughput TCR immunosequencing, statistical association of individual TCRs with disease status, and machine learning were combined to predict cytomegalovirus infection status. In a later analysis, previously published TCR beta repertoires from 500 to 750 donors were re-analyzed and high-resolution HLA genotyping was added so that TCR occurrence patterns could be studied. Rather than drawing on any new phenotypic data, the later analysis identified candidate immune exposures from TCR beta sequences and the way those sequences occurred across donors. In an earlier analysis of around 540 of the donors, high-throughput TCR beta sequencing was used to judge whether each TCR beta V gene segment behaved as functional or pseudogenic. Donor age, sex, ethnicity and CMV serostatus were collected together with the repertoire data. In a later genetic analysis, genome-wide SNP genotypes for about three fifths of the 666 donors were used, and that subset was treated as a discovery cohort. Every repertoire in the discovery cohort had been generated on one and the same sequencing platform. HLA typing included class I and class II loci at four-digit resolution. Typing coverage differed by locus: A, B, C, DRB1 and DQB1 were typed in about 629-640 donors, DQA1 in 522, DPA1 in roughly 590, and DPB1 in 450 to 480. Four to six DR-DQ haplotypes were handled as single units for association and clustering, since linkage in the cohort was strong. Among 350 to 400 genotyped donors of the cohort, an average of about 240,000 unique TCR beta nucleotide sequences were sequenced per donor, around 20% of them non-productive. Study-level results and caveats: When HLA alleles, especially DR and DQ, strongly co-occurred, TCR associations were difficult to assign to individual alleles. The study gave a list of 150 to 200 TCR beta chains associated with cytomegalovirus. In vitro tests confirmed that a few of the cytomegalovirus-associated TCR beta chains recognize cytomegalovirus antigens. Some IMGT-functional V segments, including TRBV6-2 and TRBV6-3, could not be distinguished by the 87-base-pair reads and were therefore excluded. Because HLA typing was unavailable for some donors at each locus, only the typed subset was used in association tests. Because counts were too low, roughly 17 rarely observed V segments, including chromosome 9 orphons, were left out of the earlier analysis of about 500 of the donors. In an earlier analysis of over 550 of the donors, most TCR beta V segments were observed in productive rearrangements about 87% or about 30% of the time, broadly matching IMGT annotations. In a later analysis, HLA-associated TCR beta chains were found to be more clonally expanded and to have lower generation probabilities than equally common non-associated chains. Linkage disequilibrium might explain the correlated functional status among segregating V segments, but an unknown experimental factor could not be excluded. Most CMV-associated TCR beta chains appeared to be HLA-restricted in a later analysis, and the HLA associations seemed to be driven largely by CMV exposure. A further reported finding was that TCR beta sequences accurately predicted the HLA-A and HLA-B alleles for most subjects in the first cohort. According to a later genetic analysis, donors in an Asian-associated ancestry cluster had fewer N-insertions in productive TCRs than the approximately 610-donor mean. According to a later analysis, parvovirus B19, influenza, CMV and Epstein-Barr virus appeared linked to several top co-occurrence clusters. Roughly uniform sequencing depth across donors was assumed in presence/absence analyses, although this assumption may not hold. In a later analysis, TCR association rates were found to vary across HLA loci, with the most associated TCRs seen for DRB1 alleles and the fewest for HLA-C alleles. A later genetic analysis associated a missense DCLRE1C variant with V-gene and J-gene trimming of TCR beta chains, and an independent cohort replicated the association. Immune exposure information for the cohort was limited to CMV serostatus. The classifier was reported to diagnose cytomegalovirus status with high specificity and sensitivity in both the original and validation cohorts. A group of highly shared sequence variants was considered likely to be a technical artifact of the sequencing pipeline. Only TCR beta chains were sequenced in this cohort, and the absence of alpha or paired-chain data limited detectable features. According to the authors, the approach could potentially be generalized to other disease states and immunological phenotypes. Most TCR sequences were seen in very few donors, while some public TCRs were found in many individuals. At a false discovery rate of 0.05, a later analysis linked approximately 18,000 TCR beta sequences to specific HLA alleles.

The cohort consisted of approximately 670 healthy bone marrow donors. At the time of sampling, every cohort member was nominally healthy, though immune exposures that went unrecorded were likely present. The donor was CMV seropositive and belonged to the group of about 290 seropositive cohort members. A peripheral blood sample was collected from each donor, and TCR beta sequencing was performed on peripheral blood mononuclear cells. The Qiagen DNeasy Blood Extraction Kit was used to extract genomic DNA from the blood cell samples. The germline V gene sets CDR1 to SGHRS and CDR2 to YFSETQ. Between the V and J ends, shortened by 4 bases and 1 base respectively, the junction contains 17 bases. The CDR3 runs 16 residues from the cysteine to the phenylalanine. Just the 48-base CDR3 DNA is kept, in frame starting at base 1. The library was built by means of the immunoSEQ multiplex PCR assay. For the multiplex PCR, a mixture combining 60 forward primers for TCR Vbeta segments and 13 reverse primers for TCR Jbeta segments was used. A multiplex PCR assay on genomic DNA amplified the CDR3 region of rearranged TCR beta genes. Amplified TCR beta libraries were sequenced as 87-base-pair reads on the Illumina HiSeq System. The paper's data handling went like this. A later analysis tallied roughly 80 million unique TCR beta chains across the 660 or so repertoires, and roughly 11 million of those chains were shared by two or more donors. Raw reads were error-corrected and collapsed into unique sequences with a nearest-neighbor algorithm that merged closely related sequences to remove PCR and sequencing errors. To assign V, D and J gene segments, CDR3 sequences were aligned to IMGT reference sequences. For a sequence to be retained, a match of at least six nucleotides was required to both a V gene segment and a J gene segment. A rearrangement was called productive if the CDR3 had no stop codons and remained in frame with V and J, and every other rearrangement was called non-productive. CDR3 was defined according to IMGT convention as the region running from the second conserved V-encoded cysteine to the conserved J-encoded phenylalanine. Sequences without an unambiguous match to a single V gene segment were excluded from the earlier analysis of approximately 560 of the donors. An earlier analysis of a few hundred of the donors called V segments functional above 56.7% productive rearrangements and segregating when the between-donor standard deviation exceeded 5%. A statistical classification framework was built for diagnosing cytomegalovirus status from the catalog of TCR beta chain sequences. In a later analysis, TCR nucleotide sequences were compared against IMGT/GENE-DB human TR gene sequences so that V and J genes could be assigned. A later analysis assigned CDR3 sequences and most-parsimonious VDJ recombination scenarios with the TCRdist pipeline. A later analysis defined each TCR beta chain by its CDR3 amino acid sequence plus V-gene family, and excluded reads lacking a unique V-gene family. A later analysis removed 592 highly shared, low-generation-probability nucleotide sequences to deal with suspected cross-contamination and a sequencing artifact. In a later analysis, a clonal expansion index was calculated for each public chain from normalized within-repertoire ranks of inferred template counts. In a later analysis, generation probabilities were computed using a VDJ recombination model fitted to out-of-frame rearrangements, and the results were checked against IGoR. Hypergeometric tests were used in a later analysis to score TCR-TCR, TCR-HLA and TCR-CMV co-occurrence, with a repertoire-size bias correction applied to the TCR pairs. In a later analysis, false discovery rates were estimated by permuting HLA or CMV assignments 20 times. In a later analysis, co-occurring TCRs were grouped using DBSCAN, with TCRdist sequence similarity added in when clustering inside HLA-allele-positive subsets. Repertoires with fewer than 30,000 or more than 120,000 public chains were left out of co-occurrence clustering, as were a few repertoires with anomalous nucleotide sharing. Imported from immuneACCESS, the table was reduced by TCRdb to in-frame sequences with V and J called. These copies leave out some clones; in studies compared against another copy, an unresolved V gene accounts for under half, and the cause of the remainder is not known. That table furnishes V, J and clone size, whereas the DNA furnished D and trimming. The sample table includes roughly 110,000 clones. Approximately 6.8% of the sample goes to the ten largest clones.

A note on this clone: Its cognate antigen has yet to be identified.

Recombination connected TRBV5-1 to TRBJ1-1, with a tentative D gene TRBD1 over 6 matching bases. The TCR sequence derives from a man in his forties or fifties in good health and CMV-seropositive. Sequenced input: PBMCs. The encoded CDR3 is CASSPMGQGTNTEAFF. The nucleotides read TGCGCCAGCAGCCCCATGGGTCAGGGGACGAACACTGAAGCTTTCTTT.